The rows below give T cell receptor beta chains drawn from one sample of a study of T cell responses to AZD1222 COVID-19 vaccine. Data came from immunoSEQ multiplex PCR; TCRdb stores just in-frame clones and leaves some out. The sample carries 150,000 to 180,000 clones, 90% recorded once. The source was peripheral blood, collected on day 0 of AZD1222 vaccination. These receptors all stem from an adult in good health. Both conserved end residues are part of each CDR3.

TRBV4-1,TRBJ1-4,CASSQVGKGEKLFF
TRBV6-5,TRBJ1-5,CASSPRTGGYQPQHF
TRBV6-5,TRBJ1-1,CASSYREEAFF
TRBV29-1,TRBJ2-1,CSAGRGTGANEQFF
TRBV9,TRBJ1-1,CASSKEQRTNTEAFF
TRBV11-3,TRBJ1-6,CASSSKQGASSPLHF
TRBV2,TRBJ1-2,CASSEDPRGGWSSYTF
TRBV18,TRBJ1-5,CASSPRDRGSRQPQHF
TRBV19,TRBJ1-5,CATDPGSGRYQPQHF
TRBV11-1,TRBJ1-2,CASSLGGRGYTF
TRBV19,TRBJ1-2,CASSLSWVGYTF
TRBV2,TRBJ2-1,CASSTITGASEQFF
TRBV7-9,TRBJ1-2,CASSPKPGQGYGYTF
TRBV3-1/TRBV3-2,TRBJ2-1,CASSHGRGLAGVGVNEQFF
TRBV25-1,TRBJ1-2,CASSGVAGYTF
TRBV4-2,TRBJ2-7,CASSQEAGASYEQYF
TRBV2,TRBJ1-3,CARQGGTPNTIYF
TRBV5-1,TRBJ2-7,CASSTGQLPYEQYF
TRBV7-6,TRBJ1-2,CASSSDRVQGYTF
TRBV28,TRBJ2-1,CASSSWTGNNEQFF
TRBV7-6,TRBJ2-7,CASSFRDRGSYEQYF
TRBV29-1,TRBJ1-6,CSVEVTEDSPLHF
TRBV1,TRBJ1-2,CTSSQCPNYGYTF
TRBV6-4,TRBJ1-6,CASSDKGDNSPLHF
TRBV19,TRBJ1-5,CASSISSNQPQHF